This entry lists 20 T cell receptor beta chains sequenced from one sample in a study of shared clonotypes between healthy human individuals. The protocol was immunoSEQ multiplex PCR, while the TCRdb copy is restricted to in-frame clones and leaves out a portion. The sample comprises around 2.5 million clones, roughly 93% of which are singletons, and roughly 0.39% rests with the top ten. The sequenced sample consisted of naive CD4+ T cells from PBMCs. Noted subset: CD45RA+ positively selected. Every receptor here comes from a man aged 18 to 29 in good health. Some clones in this sample may be carry-over from other donors' samples.

The rearrangement joins TRBV10-2 to TRBJ1-1; possibly TRBD1 for D (6 bases). Trimming cost V 6 bases and J 6 bases, with 14 bases left between them. The CDR3 contains 13 residues. Germline CDR1 reads WSHSY; CDR2 reads SAAADI. The CDR3 region is CASRIQGTAEAFF. The CDR3 coding sequence is TGCGCCAGCAGGATACAGGGTACCGCTGAAGCTTTCTTT.

The J gene is TRBJ1-4, the V gene TRBV7-9; 11 bases line up with TRBD1. CDR1 and CDR2 (germline): SEHNR, FQNEAQ (reference sequence). Trimming took 4 bases from V and 4 from J; bases not matched to a gene: 8. The CDR3 has 17 amino acids. CDR3 coding DNA: TGTGCCAGCAGCTCAGGACAGGGGGCTCCTATTAATGAAAAACTGTTTTTT. The encoded protein is CASSSGQGAPINEKLFF.

The chain has TRBV18 and TRBJ2-7; D is ambiguous. Germline V gene data show CDR1 as KGHSH and CDR2 as LQKENI. V gave up 3 bases and J gave up 7 bases, with 16 bases separating them. This CDR3 is built from 14 residues. The CDR3 DNA sequence: TGTGCCAGCTCACCCATGACTGGAGCGAGGGAGCAGTACTTC. Translating gives CASSPMTGAREQYF.

This chain links TRBV19 with TRBJ1-5, with TRBD1 as a possible D gene (5 bases). Germline CDR1 reads LNHDA; CDR2 reads SQIVND (reference sequence). Trimming removed 4 bases at V and 1 base at J, with 14 bases between. This CDR3 region has 16 residues. The CDR3 DNA reads TGTGCCAGTAGTAAAACCCCGGGACTGAGCAATCAGCCCCAGCATTTT. Amino acid sequence: CASSKTPGLSNQPQHF.

The J gene is TRBJ1-5, the V gene TRBV5-8; 9 bases align to TRBD1. The V gene end was trimmed by 4 bases and the J gene end by 2 bases; junction bases not matched to a gene: 4. Per the germline V gene, CDR1 is SGHTS and CDR2 is YDEGEE. The CDR3 loop spans 15 amino acids. The CDR3 bases are TGTGCCAGCAGCCCGGGACAGGGCCGCAATCAGCCCCAGCATTTT. The encoded protein is CASSPGQGRNQPQHF.

This chain joins TRBV9 and TRBJ2-1, with 8 bases lining up with TRBD2. The germline CDR1 and CDR2 sequences are SGDLS and YYNGEE. J lost 3 bases, V lost 4 bases, and 9 bases had no gene match. The CDR3 is made up of 16 amino acids. CDR3 protein: CASSRTSGGIYNEQFF. In nucleotides, the CDR3 is TGTGCCAGCAGCCGAACTAGCGGTGGTATCTACAATGAGCAGTTCTTC.

Comments on this clone: The sample contains more than one DNA sequence encoding this CDR3. The chain recombines TRBV7-3 with TRBJ2-1, with 11 bases fitting TRBD2. CDR3 length equals 15 residues. CDR1 and CDR2 (germline): SGHTA, FQGTGA. Trimming cost V 4 bases and J 4 bases; bases outside gene matches: 3. CDR3 DNA sequence: TGTGCCAGCAGCTCCGGGACTAGCGGATACAATGAGCAGTTCTTC. It yields the protein CASSSGTSGYNEQFF.

In its sample, this clone was seen a few times. The chain employs TRBV30 and TRBJ1-5; D is ambiguous. The CDR3 has 14 residues. V lost 0 bases and J lost 3, with 9 bases in between. Germline-derived CDR1 and CDR2 are GTSNPN and SVGIG (reference sequence). The CDR3 coding sequence is TGTGCCTGGAGTGTAACCAGCCTCAATCAGCCCCAGCATTTT. Its protein is CAWSVTSLNQPQHF. The whole variable domain, remainder taken from reference TRBV30 and TRBJ1-5, is SQTIHQWPATLVQPVGSPLSLECTVEGTSNPNLYWYRQAAGRGLQLLFYSVGIGQISSEVPQNLSASRPQDRQFILSSKKLLLSDSGFYLCAWSVTSLNQPQHFGDGTRLSIL.

J is TRBJ2-7 and V is TRBV19; no firm D call. In germline, CDR1 is LNHDA, CDR2 SQIVND (reference sequence). There are 15 residues in the CDR3. The V end lost 6 bases, the J end lost 3 bases, and 18 bases lay between the germline ends. The CDR3 region is CASRTAGPANYEQYF. CDR3 sequence (DNA): TGTGCCAGTAGAACCGCAGGACCCGCCAACTACGAGCAGTACTTC. Filled out from reference TRBV19 and TRBJ2-7, the complete variable domain reads DGGITQSPKYLFRKEGQNVTLSCEQNLNHDAMYWYRQDPGQGLRLIYYSQIVNDFQKGDIAEGYSVSREKKESFPLTVTSAQKNPTAFYLCASRTAGPANYEQYFGPGTRLTVT.

The chain links TRBV28 to TRBJ1-6; maybe TRBD1 (6 bases). The length of the CDR3 is 14 residues. Germline CDR1 is MDHEN and CDR2 is SYDVKM. V dropped 7 bases and J dropped 9 bases, with 16 bases sitting between them. CDR3 nucleotides: TGTGCCAGCACCCTCACGGGACAAGTTTCACCCCTCCACTTT. This gives the protein CASTLTGQVSPLHF.

This chain uses TRBV15 with TRBJ1-2, with unresolved D. Germline loops: CDR1 LNHNV, CDR2 YYDKDF (reference sequence). CDR3 size: 17 residues. Trimming took 0 bases from V and 7 from J, leaving 21 bases between them. The CDR3 sequence: CATSRDLLSSSAGGYTF. Here the CDR3 DNA reads TGTGCCACCAGCAGAGATCTCTTGTCTTCCTCGGCGGGTGGCTACACCTTC.

This clone appeared a single time. Other DNA sequences from this sample encode an identical CDR3 as well. The V gene is TRBV2, the J gene TRBJ2-7, with TRBD1 matching over 7 bases. V was pared by 5 bases and J by 1 base, with 2 bases of the junction left unmatched. The CDR3 consists of 13 residues. CDR1 and CDR2 (germline): SNHLY, FYNNEI. The CDR3 nucleotides are TGTGCCAGCAGTACGACAGGGTCCTACGAGCAGTACTTC. This translates into CASSTTGSYEQYF.

The V and J genes are TRBV7-2 and TRBJ1-4; D not certain. Germline V CDR1 and CDR2: SGHTA, FQGNSA. This CDR3 region has 13 residues. V was clipped by 6 bases and J by 4 bases, with 9 bases between them. The DNA of the CDR3 is TGTGCCAGCAGGAGTGGGATTAATGAAAAACTGTTTTTT. It encodes CASRSGINEKLFF.

This chain links TRBV28 with TRBJ2-1, with D unresolved. V gave up 6 bases and J gave up 0 bases, with 15 bases separating them. Germline CDR1 is MDHEN and CDR2 is SYDVKM. The CDR3 is 16 amino acids. CDR3 nucleotide sequence: TGTGCCAGCAGCGTCGGGCCCCCCAGCTCCTACAATGAGCAGTTCTTC. It encodes CASSVGPPSSYNEQFF.

As concerns this clone: Other nucleotide sequences from this sample produce the same CDR3. J is TRBJ1-2 and V is TRBV5-6; 10 bases line up with TRBD1. V gave up 5 bases and J gave up 4 bases; unmatched junction bases: 2. Looked up from germline, CDR1 is SGHDT and CDR2 is YYEEEE. The CDR3 length is 13 residues. The CDR3 protein is CASRRDRGYGYTF. Here the CDR3 DNA reads TGTGCCAGCAGACGGGACAGGGGCTATGGCTACACCTTC.

This sequence joins TRBV5-1 and TRBJ2-1; D unresolved. This CDR3 has 13 residues. Trimming took off 4 bases at V and 10 bases at J, with 15 bases between the two ends. CDR1 and CDR2 from the germline V gene are SGHRS and YFSETQ. This chain's CDR3 is CASSQATRYEQFF. DNA of the CDR3: TGCGCCAGCAGCCAAGCGACCCGGTACGAGCAGTTCTTC.

The chain is built from TRBV5-1 and TRBJ1-4, with 8 bases lining up with TRBD1. J gave up 4 bases and V 4 bases, and 3 bases lay outside the gene matches. There are 14 residues in the CDR3. Germline CDR1 is SGHRS and CDR2 is YFSETQ. The CDR3 nucleotides read TGCGCCAGCAGCGCGGGACAGGTTAATGAAAAACTGTTTTTT. Protein: CASSAGQVNEKLFF.

A remark on this clone: The sample holds other DNA sequences that translate to the same CDR3. V is TRBV5-1 and J is TRBJ1-1; no firm D call. Trimming left V 1 base short and J 2 bases short, with 6 bases between. CDR3 length: 13 amino acids. CDR1 is SGHRS, CDR2 YFSETQ, per germline. Written as DNA, the CDR3 is TGCGCCAGCAGCTTGAGTGCAAACACTGAAGCTTTCTTT. Translation: CASSLSANTEAFF.

V gene TRBV5-1 combines with J gene TRBJ1-4; 8 positions agree with TRBD1. The germline CDR1 and CDR2 sequences are SGHRS and YFSETQ. The CDR3 contains 16 residues. Unmatched junction bases numbered 8, after V lost 5 bases and J lost 2 bases. The CDR3 here is CASSPNRGDTNEKLFF. In DNA, the CDR3 is TGCGCCAGCAGTCCTAACAGGGGGGATACTAATGAAAAACTGTTTTTT.

This clone was seen a single time. Other nucleotide sequences in the sample specify the same CDR3. The V call is TRBV27, the J call TRBJ1-1, with D hard to call. Germline V gene data show CDR1 as MNHEY and CDR2 as SMNVEV (reference sequence). V was cut by 2 bases and J by 2 bases, with 9 bases left in between. The CDR3 is made up of 14 amino acids. The CDR3 DNA reads as TGTGCCAGCAGTTTAACCGGTTTAAACACTGAAGCTTTCTTT. Amino acid sequence: CASSLTGLNTEAFF.